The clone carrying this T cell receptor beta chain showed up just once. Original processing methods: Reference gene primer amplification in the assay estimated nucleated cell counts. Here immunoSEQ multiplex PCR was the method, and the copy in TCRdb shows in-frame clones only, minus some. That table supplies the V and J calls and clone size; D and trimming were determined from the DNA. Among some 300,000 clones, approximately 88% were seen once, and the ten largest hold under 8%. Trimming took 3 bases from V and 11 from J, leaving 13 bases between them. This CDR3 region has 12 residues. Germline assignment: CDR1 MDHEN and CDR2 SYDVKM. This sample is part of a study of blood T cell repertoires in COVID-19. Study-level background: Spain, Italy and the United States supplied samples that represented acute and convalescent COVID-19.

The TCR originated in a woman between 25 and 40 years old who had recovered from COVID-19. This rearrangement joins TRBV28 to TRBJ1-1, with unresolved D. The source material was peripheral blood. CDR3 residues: CASSFANAGAFF. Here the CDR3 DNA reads TGTGCCAGCAGTTTTGCAAACGCGGGTGCTTTCTTT.